This entry describes one TCR beta chain. The antigen is not known. This CDR3 contains 15 residues. Trimming stripped 7 bases from V and 0 bases from J, with 15 bases between. In germline, CDR1 is SNHLY, CDR2 FYNNEI. Building of the TCR beta libraries involved iRepertoire HTBI primers and Arm-PCR of CDR3 regions. Using its own MiXCR run on the multiplex PCR reads, TCRdb lists one record per CDR3 protein. Seen here are approximately 300,000 distinct CDR3 sequences, about 18% observed once, and the top ten hold about 36%. The data originate from a study of regulatory T cells in long-lasting Graves disease. Time point denoted: newly diagnosed GD, antithyroid drugs for less than 3 months. Researchers made the TCR library from RNA that was extracted from PBMCs. With EDTA tubes as the receptacles, 7.5 to 9 milliliters of peripheral blood were drawn. Findings and limits, study-wide: Analysis covered peripheral blood alone, not thyroid tissue. Segments TRBV28, TRBJ1-2 and TRBJ2-5 showed preferential usage in persistent disease. Limited samples may have lowered accuracy.

The TCR sequence derives from a female donor with Graves disease. The sequencing here drew on peripheral blood mononuclear cells (PBMCs), taken at new diagnosis, from a patient treated with antithyroid drugs. V and J are TRBV2 and TRBJ1-2; D is possibly TRBD1 (6 bases). The CDR3 region is CASIKGQPTNYGYTF. The CDR3 DNA is TGTGCCAGCATTAAAGGACAGCCGACTAACTATGGCTACACCTTC.